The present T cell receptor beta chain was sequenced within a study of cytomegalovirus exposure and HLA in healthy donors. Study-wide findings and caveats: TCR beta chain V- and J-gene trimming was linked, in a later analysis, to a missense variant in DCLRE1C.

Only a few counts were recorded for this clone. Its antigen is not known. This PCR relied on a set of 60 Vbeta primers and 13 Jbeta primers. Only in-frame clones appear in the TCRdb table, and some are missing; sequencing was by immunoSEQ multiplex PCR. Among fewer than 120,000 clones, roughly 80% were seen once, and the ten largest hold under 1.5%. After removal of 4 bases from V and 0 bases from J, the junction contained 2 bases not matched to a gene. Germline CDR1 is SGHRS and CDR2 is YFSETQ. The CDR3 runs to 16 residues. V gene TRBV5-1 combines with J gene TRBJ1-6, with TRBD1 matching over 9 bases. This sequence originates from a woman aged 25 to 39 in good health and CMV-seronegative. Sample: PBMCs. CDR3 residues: CASSDRGSSYNSPLHF. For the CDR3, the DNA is TGCGCCAGCAGCGACAGGGGGAGCTCCTATAATTCACCCCTCCACTTT. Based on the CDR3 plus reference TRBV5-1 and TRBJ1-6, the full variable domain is KAGVTQTPRYLIKTRGQQVTLSCSPISGHRSVSWYQQTPGQGLQFLFEYFSETQRNKGNFPGRFSGRQFSNSRSEMNVSTLELGDSALYLCASSDRGSSYNSPLHFGNGTRLTVT.